Sequencing of this TCR beta chain was carried out in a study of regulatory T cells in long-lasting Graves disease. CDR1 KGHSH and CDR2 LQKENI come from the germline V gene. The CDR3 extends over 13 amino acids. Trimming removed 2 bases from V and 5 bases from J, with 6 bases in between. Sequencing libraries for TCR beta were prepared with iRepertoire HTBI primers and Arm-PCR of CDR3 regions. TCRdb processed the multiplex PCR reads anew with MiXCR; each CDR3 protein has one entry. The sample shows about 200,000 distinct CDR3 sequences, around 18% of them seen only once. Indicated time point: newly diagnosed GD, antithyroid drugs for less than 3 months. RNA isolated from PBMCs was used to make the TCR library. The patients were enrolled through endocrinology in Xi'an, China. With respect to this clonotype: Its target is unknown.

Whole-study results and caveats: Persistent-disease Graves' patients showed less TCR diversity than new cases.

The V call is TRBV18, the J call TRBJ2-2; D unclear. Sequencing was performed on peripheral blood mononuclear cells (PBMCs), taken at new diagnosis, from a patient treated with antithyroid drugs. The sequence came from a female donor with Graves disease. The CDR3: CASSPVSTGELFF. In nucleotides, the CDR3 is TGTGCCAGCTCACCAGTGAGTACCGGGGAGCTGTTTTTT.